Detailed here is one T cell receptor beta chain. Germline V gene sequence: CDR1 SGHVS, CDR2 FNYEAQ. Trimming cost V 4 bases and J 1 base; bases outside gene matches: 5. CDR3 length equals 15 residues. The data were taken from a study of blood T cell repertoires in COVID-19. Across the whole study: The United States, Italy and Spain were the sources of the acute and convalescent COVID-19 samples.

Only in-frame clones appear in the TCRdb table, and some are missing; sequencing was by immunoSEQ multiplex PCR. The sample includes hundreds of thousands of clones, more than 60% of them seen just once. This chain joins TRBV7-6 and TRBJ1-1, with 8 bases identical to TRBD1. The sequencing sample was made of peripheral blood. The receptor comes from a woman in her 40s with active or convalescent COVID-19. CDR3 nucleotides: TGTGCCAGCAGCTCGTTGGGGACAGGGAACACTGAAGCTTTCTTT. Its translation: CASSSLGTGNTEAFF.